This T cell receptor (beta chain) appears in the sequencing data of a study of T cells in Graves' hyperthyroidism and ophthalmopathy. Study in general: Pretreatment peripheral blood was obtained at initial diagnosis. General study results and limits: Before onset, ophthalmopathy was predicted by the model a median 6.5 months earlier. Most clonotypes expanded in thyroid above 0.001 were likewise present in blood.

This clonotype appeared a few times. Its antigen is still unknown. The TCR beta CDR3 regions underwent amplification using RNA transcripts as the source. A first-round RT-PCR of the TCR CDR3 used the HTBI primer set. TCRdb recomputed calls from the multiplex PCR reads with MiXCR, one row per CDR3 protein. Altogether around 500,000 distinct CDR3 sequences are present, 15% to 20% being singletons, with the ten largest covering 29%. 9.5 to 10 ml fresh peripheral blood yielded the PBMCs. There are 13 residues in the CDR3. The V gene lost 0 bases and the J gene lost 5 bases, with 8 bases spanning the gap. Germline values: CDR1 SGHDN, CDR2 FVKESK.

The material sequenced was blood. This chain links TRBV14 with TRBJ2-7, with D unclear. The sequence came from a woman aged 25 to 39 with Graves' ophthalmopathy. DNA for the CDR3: TGTGCCAGCAGCCAAGATTGGACGAACGAGCAGTACTTC. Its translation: CASSQDWTNEQYF.